This T cell receptor (beta chain) was sequenced during a study of control samples from healthy donors and cancer patients (TCRdb year 2020). To note about this clone: The antigen it binds to is not known. Base qualities are not at hand, and no much larger clone is one base apart.

The library was produced with the immunoSEQ multiplex PCR assay. The immuneACCESS repertoire file appears here via TCRdb, limited to in-frame rearrangements. These files lack a portion of the clones; in checked studies, under half of the deficit traces to unresolved V genes, and the cause of the others is not known. The sample table holds approximately 180,000 clones, of which approximately 92% were seen once. Jointly, the top ten make up around 2% of the sample. This clonotype was obtained from a woman aged 40 to 49 in good health. The sequencing sample was made of blood.

The base sequence is TGTGCCAGCAGCGTAGAGGTTCGGGGGGCGGCTTTCAACTCCTACAATGAGCAGTTCTTC. It translates to CASSVEVRGAAFNSYNEQFF. The sequence links TRBV9 to TRBJ2-1; the D region possibly corresponds to TRBD2 (7 bases align). From cysteine to phenylalanine, the CDR3 is 20 amino acids long. Only the CDR3 part of the read is kept: 60 bases, read in frame from the first base. Trimming takes 0 bases from V and 0 bases from J, and the germline ends sit 22 bases apart. CDR1 and CDR2 are drawn from the germline V gene: SGDLS, YYNGEE.